This T cell receptor (beta chain) was recovered during a study of shared clonotypes between healthy human individuals. TCRdb's table, derived via immunoSEQ multiplex PCR, lists solely in-frame clones and lacks some. The table has 2 million to 3 million clones, roughly 93% seen once. This receptor was identified in a man aged 18 to 30 in good health. Some clones in this sample may be carry-over from other donors' samples. The sample consisted of naive CD4+ T cells from PBMCs. Subset given: CD45RA+ positively selected.

The chain's CDR3 is CASVEGAPPHGYTF. Here the CDR3 DNA reads TGTGCCAGCGTTGAGGGGGCTCCTCCTCATGGCTACACCTTC. The J gene is TRBJ1-2, the V gene TRBV28; TRBD1 matches at 7 bases. With 8 bases clipped from V and 6 bases from J, the junction kept 12 bases outside the gene matches. This CDR3 comprises 14 residues. Germline CDR1 reads MDHEN; CDR2 reads SYDVKM.